Described below is a single TCR beta chain sequence and its context. Its antigen is undetermined. The CDR3 is 16 amino acids. The V end was cut by 4 bases, the J end by 0 bases, with 16 bases between. CDR1 and CDR2 from the germline V gene are SGDLS and YYNGEE. These data come from a study of blood T cells in healthy people across ages. For the second PCR, which ran for 7 to 11 cycles, a sample-barcoded 5' primer and a J-beta primer mix were used. TCRdb recomputed calls from the 5' RACE reads with MiXCR, one row per CDR3 protein. The table lists more than 750,000 distinct CDR3 sequences, about 29% of them singletons, with more than 8.5% in the top ten. General study points: Estimated diversity, derived from one million T cells, was regarded as an underestimate. Higher diversity and more naive CD4+ cells were features of long-lived donors, compared to aged donors.

The same sample was also studied in work on T cells of mothers and their children.

The sequence derives from a woman in her 40s in good health. V usage is TRBV9 and J usage is TRBJ1-1, with D uncertain. The specimen was blood. The CDR3 DNA is TGTGCCAGCAGCCCAGGAGCTGAGGGCATGAACACTGAAGCTTTCTTT. This encodes CASSPGAEGMNTEAFF. Full variable domain (rest looked up from reference TRBV9 and TRBJ1-1): DSGVTQTPKHLITATGQRVTLRCSPRSGDLSVYWYQQSLDQGLQFLIQYYNGEERAKGNILERFSAQQFPDLHSELNLSSLELGDSALYFCASSPGAEGMNTEAFFGQGTRLTVV.